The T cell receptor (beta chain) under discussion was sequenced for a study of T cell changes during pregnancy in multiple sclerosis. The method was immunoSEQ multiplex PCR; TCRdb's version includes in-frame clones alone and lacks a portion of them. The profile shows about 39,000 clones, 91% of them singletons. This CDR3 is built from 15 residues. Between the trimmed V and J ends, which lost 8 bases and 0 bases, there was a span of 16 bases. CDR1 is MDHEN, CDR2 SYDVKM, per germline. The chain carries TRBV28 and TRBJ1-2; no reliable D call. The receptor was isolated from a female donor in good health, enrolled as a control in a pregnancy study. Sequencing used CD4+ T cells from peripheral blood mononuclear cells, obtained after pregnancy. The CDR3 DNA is TGTGCCAGCTATCCCTCAGATAAAGCTAACTATGGCTACACCTTC. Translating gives CASYPSDKANYGYTF.